These 5 T cell receptor beta chains were sequenced from one sample in a study of cytomegalovirus exposure and HLA in healthy donors (dated by TCRdb to about 2017). To prepare the library, the immunoSEQ multiplex PCR assay was applied. For the multiplex PCR, a mixture combining 60 forward primers for TCR Vbeta segments and 13 reverse primers for TCR Jbeta segments was used. TCRdb took over this immuneACCESS table, retaining in-frame rearrangements with V and J assigned. Such tables are incomplete; in checked studies, under half of the missing clones stem from an unresolved V gene, and the remainder is unexplained. The sample table records fewer than 100,000 clones. The top ten clones comprise 3% to 4.5% of the sample. Specimen: PBMCs. Receptors were obtained from a man younger than 35 in good health and CMV-seropositive.

The CDR3: CASSTGKDTEAFF. CDR3 nucleotide sequence: TGCGCCAGCAGTACAGGGAAGGACACTGAAGCTTTCTTT. This sequence joins TRBV5-1 and TRBJ1-1; tentative D call: TRBD1 (6 bases). The CDR3 runs 13 residues. Per the germline V gene, CDR1 is SGHRS and CDR2 is YFSETQ. V was cut by 5 bases and J by 3 bases, with 11 bases left in between.

This chain connects TRBV30 to TRBJ2-1, with 8 bases aligning to TRBD2. Germline-derived CDR1 and CDR2 are GTSNPN and SVGIG (reference sequence). With 0 bases clipped from V and 5 bases from J, the junction kept 6 bases outside the gene matches. CDR3 length: 15 residues. The CDR3 region has the DNA TGTGCCTGGAGTGTATTGGGACTAGACCACAATGAGCAGTTCTTC. Its translation is CAWSVLGLDHNEQFF.

The chain employs TRBV15 and TRBJ2-3; D is unresolved. The CDR3 consists of 14 residues. Germline V gives CDR1 LNHNV, CDR2 YYDKDF (reference sequence). Between the trimmed V and J ends, which lost 2 bases and 3 bases, there was a span of 9 bases. The CDR3 region has the DNA TGTGCCACCAGCAGACCCGGTAGAACAGATACGCAGTATTTT. It specifies CATSRPGRTDTQYF. Using reference TRBV15 and TRBJ2-3 for the parts outside the CDR3, the full variable domain is DAMVIQNPRYQVTQFGKPVTLSCSQTLNHNVMYWYQQKSSQAPKLLFHYYDKDFNNEADTPDNFQSRRPNTSFCFLDIRSPGLGDTAMYLCATSRPGRTDTQYFGPGTRLTVL.

The genes are TRBV7-2 and TRBJ2-1; TRBD2 is a possible D gene (5 bases). Trimming cost V 2 bases and J 9 bases, with 8 bases left between them. CDR1 and CDR2 (germline): SGHTA, FQGNSA. The CDR3 contains 12 residues. For the CDR3, the DNA is TGTGCCAGCAGCTTACACGCGGGTGAGCAGTTCTTC. This translates into CASSLHAGEQFF.

J is TRBJ2-3 and V is TRBV11-2; D not resolved. Germline V gene data show CDR1 as SGHAT and CDR2 as FQNNGV. V lost 5 bases and J lost 0, with 15 bases in between. The CDR3 spans 16 residues. CDR3 bases: TGTGCCAGCAGCACACCAGCGCCAACTAGCACAGATACGCAGTATTTT. As protein: CASSTPAPTSTDTQYF.